The 14 T cell receptor beta chains below come from one sample, sequenced in a study of monozygotic twins with inflammatory bowel disease. Reanalyzing the 5' RACE reads, TCRdb keeps one entry per CDR3 protein, without DNA. The sample has around 450,000 distinct CDR3 sequences. The sequenced sample was blood. These TCRs come from a human donor with ulcerative colitis or Crohn's disease, or a healthy co-twin of an affected twin (not recorded which).

The chain's CDR3 is CASSLENAESEQFF. The genes are TRBV5-1 and TRBJ2-1. This CDR3 contains 14 residues. Per the germline V gene, CDR1 is SGHRS and CDR2 is YFSETQ.

J is TRBJ2-1 and V is TRBV5-1; TCRdb designates TRBD2, a call that cannot be tested without DNA. There are 15 residues in the CDR3. Germline CDR1 is SGHRS and CDR2 is YFSETQ. CDR3: CASSSGLLSRDEQFF.

This chain connects TRBV11-2 to TRBJ1-2; the D call from TCRdb, TRBD1, cannot be confirmed without DNA. Germline CDR1 and CDR2: SGHAT and FQNNGV. The CDR3 sequence is 18 residues long. The CDR3 protein is CASSLSLHPGLGSIGYTF.

The chain is built from TRBV19 and TRBJ2-5; TCRdb indicates TRBD1, and absent DNA this call remains unverified. Germline values: CDR1 LNHDA, CDR2 SQIVND (reference sequence). CDR3 length: 15 residues. The CDR3 region is CASTKGRQYQETQYF.

The chain uses TRBV15 and TRBJ1-5; TCRdb gives TRBD1 as the D gene, but with no DNA this cannot be confirmed. The V gene's germline CDR1 is LNHNV and CDR2 YYDKDF (reference sequence). The CDR3 contains 15 residues. The CDR3 is CATSGGQDRNQPQHF.

The rearrangement uses TRBV27 and TRBJ2-5; TCRdb indicates TRBD1, and absent DNA this call remains unverified. The CDR3 has 16 amino acids. Germline V gene lookup returns CDR1 MNHEY and CDR2 SMNVEV (reference sequence). The CDR3 region is CASSLSNGPGQETQYF.

V gene TRBV2 combines with J gene TRBJ2-3; TCRdb's D call, TRBD1, is unchecked because there is no DNA. Germline assignment: CDR1 SNHLY and CDR2 FYNNEI. CDR3 size: 15 residues. The CDR3 is CASGRDRGQEDTQYF. The whole variable domain, remainder taken from reference TRBV2 and TRBJ2-3, is EPEVTQTPSHQVTQMGQEVILRCVPISNHLYFYWYRQILGQKVEFLVSFYNNEISEKSEIFDDQFSVERPDGSNFTLKIRSTKLEDSAMYFCASGRDRGQEDTQYFGPGTRLTVL.

This chain connects TRBV5-4 to TRBJ1-1; TCRdb's D gene call, TRBD1, goes unchecked for lack of DNA. CDR3 length: 14 amino acids. The germline CDR1 and CDR2 sequences are SGHNT and YYREEE (reference sequence). CDR3 sequence: CASSAGQGALEAFF.

The chain uses TRBV6-1 and TRBJ1-2. The CDR3 has 14 amino acids. The V gene's germline CDR1 is MNHNS and CDR2 SASEGT. The CDR3 sequence: CASSANYSWVGYTF.

CDR3 in amino acids: CASSLTGNLRADTQYF. The gene calls are TRBV7-8 and TRBJ2-3; the TCRdb D gene call, TRBD1, has no DNA to confirm it. Germline CDR1 reads SGHVS; CDR2 reads FQNEAQ. The CDR3 loop spans 16 amino acids.

This chain joins TRBV7-2 and TRBJ2-5. This CDR3 is 14 amino acids long. The germline V gene has CDR1 SGHTA and CDR2 FQGNSA. This CDR3 is CASSLVGGGETQYF. The full variable domain, its missing parts supplied by reference TRBV7-2 and TRBJ2-5, is GAGVSQSPSNKVTEKGKDVELRCDPISGHTALYWYRQSLGQGLEFLIYFQGNSAPDKSGLPSDRFSAERTGGSVSTLTIQRTQQEDSAVYLCASSLVGGGETQYFGPGTRLLVL.

The chain is built from TRBV7-2 and TRBJ1-1; without DNA, the TCRdb call of TRBD1 cannot be checked. The V gene's germline CDR1 is SGHTA and CDR2 FQGNSA. This CDR3 contains 16 residues. CDR3 residues: CASSLVGQGKNTEAFF.

The chain uses TRBV6-1 and TRBJ1-5; TCRdb lists TRBD1, though no DNA is available to test this call. CDR1 MNHNS and CDR2 SASEGT come from the germline V gene. CDR3 length: 14 amino acids. The CDR3 sequence is CASRDPGGNQPQHF.

This rearrangement joins TRBV20-1 to TRBJ2-3; the D gene TCRdb calls, TRBD1, cannot be checked with no DNA. Germline-derived CDR1 and CDR2 are DFQATT and SNEGSKA (reference sequence). The CDR3 is made up of 15 amino acids. The CDR3 here is CSAPNRALNTDTQYF.